These 13 T cell receptor beta chains came from one sample sequenced in a study of blood T cell repertoires in COVID-19. The data were produced by immunoSEQ multiplex PCR, yet TCRdb's version contains in-frame clones alone and is incomplete. The table records about 240,000 clones, 87% of them present only once. Sequences were obtained from peripheral blood. All receptors come from a man in his 60s who had recovered from COVID-19.

This sequence joins TRBV2 and TRBJ2-5; TRBD2 matches 14 bases. Germline trimming cut 6 bases from V and 2 bases from J; bases unmatched to any gene: 8. This CDR3 is built from 17 residues. Per germline, CDR1 SNHLY and CDR2 FYNNEI. DNA for the CDR3: TGTGCCAGCAGCCCCGGGACTAGCGGGGGTCTACAAGAGACCCAGTACTTC. This codes for CASSPGTSGGLQETQYF.

This chain connects TRBV6-4 to TRBJ1-4; maybe TRBD1 (5 bases). V gave up 5 bases and J gave up 2 bases, with 12 bases separating them. Germline V gives CDR1 MRHNA, CDR2 SNTAGT. The CDR3 has 15 amino acids. CDR3 residues: CASSPGFATNEKLFF. The CDR3 DNA sequence: TGTGCCAGCAGTCCAGGGTTCGCGACTAATGAAAAACTGTTTTTT.

The rearrangement uses TRBV12-3 or TRBV12-4 and TRBJ1-1, with 7 bases lining up with TRBD1. Trimming took 5 bases from V and 3 from J; bases not matched to a gene: 0. The CDR3 is 12 residues long. CDR3 region: CASSTGDTEAFF. The CDR3 nucleotides read TGTGCCAGCAGTACAGGGGACACTGAAGCTTTCTTT.

J is TRBJ2-5 and V is TRBV7-9; 9 nucleotides match TRBD1. The CDR3 is 17 amino acids. Trimming cost V 5 bases and J 4 bases; bases outside gene matches: 14. CDR1 SEHNR and CDR2 FQNEAQ come from the germline V gene (reference sequence). This CDR3 reads CASSPPGWTGVGETQYF. The CDR3 DNA reads TGTGCCAGCAGCCCACCCGGTTGGACAGGGGTCGGAGAGACCCAGTACTTC. The full variable domain, its missing parts supplied by reference TRBV7-9 and TRBJ2-5, is DTGVSQNPRHKITKRGQNVTFRCDPISEHNRLYWYRQTLGQGPEFLTYFQNEAQLEKSRLLSDRFSAERPKGSFSTLEIQRTEQGDSAMYLCASSPPGWTGVGETQYFGPGTRLLVL.

The chain links TRBV10-3 to TRBJ2-3; the D is unclear. V was trimmed by 5 bases and J by 0 bases, leaving 3 bases between them. The CDR3 has 12 amino acids. Germline V gene lookup returns CDR1 ENHRY and CDR2 SYGVKD. The DNA of the CDR3 is TGTGCCATCAGTTCTAGCACAGATACGCAGTATTTT. Translated, it gives CAISSSTDTQYF.

This sequence joins TRBV7-9 and TRBJ2-1, with TRBD2 matching over 7 bases. The V gene end was trimmed by 5 bases and the J gene end by 5 bases; junction bases not matched to a gene: 3. Germline loops: CDR1 SEHNR, CDR2 FQNEAQ (reference sequence). The CDR3 extends over 13 amino acids. The CDR3 DNA reads as TGTGCCAGCAGCCCGGGACTAAACAATGAGCAGTTCTTC. Translating it yields CASSPGLNNEQFF.

The chain links TRBV5-1 to TRBJ1-6; no definite D call. The CDR3 extends over 14 amino acids. The germline V and J ends were trimmed by 1 base and 9 bases, with 11 bases remaining between them. CDR1 is SGHRS, CDR2 YFSETQ, per germline. CDR3 DNA: TGCGCCAGCAGCTTGACCTTCGCCGGTTCACCCCTCCACTTT. Encoded protein: CASSLTFAGSPLHF.

This chain connects TRBV12-3 or TRBV12-4 to TRBJ1-1; TRBD1 matches 10 bases. Germline trimming cut 6 bases from V and 4 bases from J; bases unmatched to any gene: 2. The CDR3 is 13 amino acids. In nucleotides, the CDR3 is TGTGCCAGCAGGGGGACAGGGGTCACTGAAGCTTTCTTT. It specifies CASRGTGVTEAFF.

The chain employs TRBV6-5 and TRBJ2-7; TRBD1 agrees at 7 bases. Trimming cost V 5 bases and J 1 base; bases outside gene matches: 2. The CDR3 length is 13 residues. Germline V gives CDR1 MNHEY, CDR2 SVGAGI. This CDR3 reads CASSPGQSYEQYV. As DNA, the CDR3 is TGTGCCAGCAGTCCGGGACAGTCCTACGAGCAGTACGTC.

The rearrangement uses TRBV2 and TRBJ1-1, with 7 bases that match TRBD1. The CDR3 runs 14 residues. With V trimmed by 6 bases and J by 4 bases, 8 bases remained unmatched. Germline loops: CDR1 SNHLY, CDR2 FYNNEI. CDR3 residues: CASRLGQWGTEAFF. CDR3 nucleotides: TGTGCCAGCAGGCTGGGACAGTGGGGCACTGAAGCTTTCTTT. The variable domain in full, completed from reference TRBV2 and TRBJ1-1, reads EPEVTQTPSHQVTQMGQEVILRCVPISNHLYFYWYRQILGQKVEFLVSFYNNEISEKSEIFDDQFSVERPDGSNFTLKIRSTKLEDSAMYFCASRLGQWGTEAFFGQGTRLTVV.

The V gene is TRBV7-2, the J gene TRBJ2-3; D is uncertain. Trimming cost V 6 bases and J 3 bases, with 16 bases left between them. The germline gives CDR1 SGHTA, CDR2 FQGNSA. This CDR3 is built from 15 residues. CDR3 DNA sequence: TGTGCCAGCAGTAGTGTTTGGGCCCTAACAGATACGCAGTATTTT. Protein sequence: CASSSVWALTDTQYF.

The chain is built from TRBV25-1 and TRBJ1-1; D remains unclear. The CDR3 is made up of 15 amino acids. Germline loops: CDR1 MGHDK, CDR2 SYGVNS. V lost 0 bases to trimming and J lost 5 bases, with 13 bases between them. The CDR3 region has the DNA TGTGCCAGCAGTGAATACACGGGTGGGAGGACTGAAGCTTTCTTT. The encoded protein is CASSEYTGGRTEAFF.

The V call is TRBV10-3, the J call TRBJ1-2; the D gene is possibly TRBD1 (6 bases). There are 14 residues in the CDR3. CDR1 is ENHRY, CDR2 SYGVKD, per germline. Trimming pared 0 bases from V and 8 bases from J, leaving 13 bases between. CDR3 in amino acids: CAISESPMTGGYTF. As DNA, the CDR3 is TGTGCCATCAGTGAGTCCCCAATGACAGGAGGCTACACCTTC.